The T cell receptor beta chain described here comes from a study of blood T cell repertoires in COVID-19 (dated by TCRdb to the early 2020s). For the study in its entirety: The collaborator samples originated in the United States, Italy and Spain and spanned the acute and convalescent phases of COVID-19. The material from the prospective study consisted of cDNA or gDNA derived from T cells, B-cell-depleted T cells, or PBMCs. The dataset comprised deeply sampled blood TCRbeta repertoires from subjects exposed to, actively infected with, or recovered from COVID-19. A freely available public database, intended as a resource for researchers studying the immune response to SARS-CoV-2, is where the repertoires were released. Samples were obtained from the ongoing ImmuneRACE study (first 160 participants) and from approximately 1,200 subjects provided by 6 global collaborators. The sample metadata nearly always contained a de-identified subject ID, COVID-19 status, age in years and sex. HLA class I and class II types, where available, came from metadata supplied by the sample provider rather than from assay-based typing.

A word on this clone: No cognate antigen has been identified for it. No quality values exist for individual bases; no much larger clone is one base distant.

Each collaborating institution followed its own protocols to collect whole blood in K2EDTA tubes. For TCRbeta analysis, collaborator samples were shipped as frozen whole blood, as isolated PBMCs, or as DNA extracted from either sample type. TCRbeta CDR3 regions were amplified from genomic DNA by means of the immunoSEQ Assay, a bias-controlled multiplex PCR. As for the original processing: Nucleated cell counts per sample were estimated from amplification of reference gene primers within the assay. To quantify the absolute abundance of each unique TCRbeta CDR3 rearrangement, sequence reads were collapsed and filtered. For each sample, productive Simpson clonality was calculated as the square root of Simpson's diversity index across productive rearrangements. Held by TCRdb, this immuneACCESS table contains in-frame sequences only and omits some clones. Under half of the omission traces to an unresolved V gene where checked; the cause of the rest is unknown. V, J and clone size are those of that table, while D and trimming were read from the DNA. The sample table contains 130,000 to 150,000 clones; only one count was recorded for under 90% of them. About 7.5% of the sample comes from the top ten.

Overall study results and their limits: The quantity of clinical and demographic metadata differed by source and by participant and was supplied without curation.

The germline V gene (reference sequence) gives CDR1 as LNHDA and CDR2 as SQIVND. From cysteine to phenylalanine, the CDR3 is 15 amino acids long. Of all the DNA, just the CDR3 is kept, 45 bases in frame from base 1. Trimmed from V: 8 bases; trimmed from J: 6 bases; junction bases lacking a gene match: 8. The chain is encoded by TRBV19 joined to TRBJ1-6; 9 bases in between match TRBD1. The sequence was obtained from a human donor in a cohort sampled during active COVID-19. Sequenced sample: peripheral blood. The CDR3 protein is CASAPRTGANSPLHF. The DNA reads as follows: TGTGCCAGTGCGCCGCGGACAGGGGCTAATTCACCCCTCCACTTT.